This is a list of T cell receptor beta chains from one sample in a study of blood T cell repertoires in COVID-19. TCRdb's table, derived via immunoSEQ multiplex PCR, lists solely in-frame clones and lacks some. The sample includes almost 350,000 clones, approximately 89% of them seen just once. The sequenced sample consisted of peripheral blood. These receptors originate from an older woman with COVID-19, enrolled during active disease. The CDR3 runs from the conserved cysteine through the conserved F or W. The order of the fields is clone size, D gene, J gene, V gene, CDR3 DNA, CDR3 protein. A D gene is named only where the DNA matches it firmly. Rows may omit the clone size; those that give it use once, few, many or a size class.

abundance: few; d_gene: NA; j_gene: TRBJ1-5; v_gene: TRBV28; CDR3nt: TGTGCCACCCTTCCGGGACTCAATCAGCCCCAGCATTTT; CDR3aa: CATLPGLNQPQHF
abundance: NA; d_gene: NA; j_gene: TRBJ2-3; v_gene: TRBV30; CDR3nt: TGTGCCTGGAGTGTACAGGCTAGCACAGATACGCAGTATTTT; CDR3aa: CAWSVQASTDTQYF
abundance: NA; d_gene: NA; j_gene: TRBJ1-4; v_gene: TRBV15; CDR3nt: TGTGCCACCAGCAGAGACAGGGTCGGGGAAAAACTGTTTTTT; CDR3aa: CATSRDRVGEKLFF
abundance: NA; d_gene: NA; j_gene: TRBJ2-7; v_gene: TRBV28; CDR3nt: TGTGCCAGCAGTTTGGCAGGCGCGCGGGCCGAGCAGTACTTC; CDR3aa: CASSLAGARAEQYF
abundance: NA; d_gene: NA; j_gene: TRBJ1-2; v_gene: TRBV14; CDR3nt: TGTGCCAGCAGCCAAGATGAGGCCCCCGGGGGCTACACCTTC; CDR3aa: CASSQDEAPGGYTF
abundance: NA; d_gene: TRBD2; j_gene: TRBJ2-3; v_gene: TRBV5-1; CDR3nt: TGCGCCAGCAGCCCTGGACTAGCGGGGGGTAGCGATACGCAGTATTTT; CDR3aa: CASSPGLAGGSDTQYF
abundance: NA; d_gene: NA; j_gene: TRBJ2-5; v_gene: TRBV6-5; CDR3nt: TGTGCCGGCAAGAGGAACGGGCAAGAGACCCAGTACTTC; CDR3aa: CAGKRNGQETQYF
abundance: NA; d_gene: TRBD1; j_gene: TRBJ1-1; v_gene: TRBV5-6; CDR3nt: TGTGCCAGCAGCTTAGCGGACAGGGCCATTAACACTGAAGCTTTCTTT; CDR3aa: CASSLADRAINTEAFF
abundance: NA; d_gene: TRBD1; j_gene: TRBJ1-3; v_gene: TRBV29-1; CDR3nt: TGCAGCGCACGGACAGGGGAGGTTAGCCTCTCTGGAAACACCATATATTTT; CDR3aa: CSARTGEVSLSGNTIYF
abundance: NA; d_gene: TRBD2; j_gene: TRBJ2-3; v_gene: TRBV2; CDR3nt: TGTGCCAGCAGTGATCCTAGCGGGGGGAGGCATACGCAGTATTTT; CDR3aa: CASSDPSGGRHTQYF
abundance: NA; d_gene: NA; j_gene: TRBJ1-2; v_gene: TRBV20-1; CDR3nt: TGCAGTGCTAGTGGGGCAGGACAACCCTATGGCTACACCTTC; CDR3aa: CSASGAGQPYGYTF
abundance: NA; d_gene: NA; j_gene: TRBJ2-1; v_gene: TRBV5-1; CDR3nt: TGCGCCAGCAGCCTAATGGCGGTTAGCTACAATGAGCAGTTCTTC; CDR3aa: CASSLMAVSYNEQFF
abundance: NA; d_gene: TRBD1; j_gene: TRBJ2-1; v_gene: TRBV19; CDR3nt: TGTGCCAGTAGTACAGACAGGGTTAATGAGCAGTTCTTC; CDR3aa: CASSTDRVNEQFF
abundance: NA; d_gene: TRBD1; j_gene: TRBJ1-2; v_gene: TRBV28; CDR3nt: TGTGCCAGCAGGATCCGGGACAGTTGGGTATCTGGCTACACCTTC; CDR3aa: CASRIRDSWVSGYTF
abundance: NA; d_gene: TRBD2; j_gene: TRBJ2-3; v_gene: TRBV14; CDR3nt: TGTGCCAGCAGCCGCGGGACTAGCTTTGATACGCAGTATTTT; CDR3aa: CASSRGTSFDTQYF
abundance: NA; d_gene: TRBD1; j_gene: TRBJ1-2; v_gene: TRBV29-1; CDR3nt: TGCAGCGTTGCGGGACAGGGGGGAAACTATGGCTACACCTTC; CDR3aa: CSVAGQGGNYGYTF
abundance: NA; d_gene: TRBD1; j_gene: TRBJ1-4; v_gene: TRBV19; CDR3nt: TGTGCCAGTAGTGTATCAGGGGGGCCTAATGAAAAACTGTTTTTT; CDR3aa: CASSVSGGPNEKLFF
abundance: once; d_gene: NA; j_gene: TRBJ1-2; v_gene: TRBV5-1; CDR3nt: TGCGCCAGCAGCGTCAGCAGTACAGGGCGCTATGGCTACACCTTC; CDR3aa: CASSVSSTGRYGYTF
abundance: NA; d_gene: NA; j_gene: TRBJ2-5; v_gene: TRBV6-1; CDR3nt: TGTGCCAGCAGTGAAGCGTGGGGCGCCGGAGAGACCCAGTACTTC; CDR3aa: CASSEAWGAGETQYF
abundance: NA; d_gene: NA; j_gene: TRBJ2-5; v_gene: TRBV21-1; CDR3nt: TGTGCCAGCAGCAAAGCAGATTTCCGGGGGGGCCGAGAGACCCAGTACTTC; CDR3aa: CASSKADFRGGRETQYF
abundance: NA; d_gene: NA; j_gene: TRBJ1-3; v_gene: TRBV28; CDR3nt: TGTGCCAGCAGTAAACAGGGCCCTGGAAACACCATATATTTT; CDR3aa: CASSKQGPGNTIYF
abundance: NA; d_gene: NA; j_gene: TRBJ2-3; v_gene: TRBV7-9; CDR3nt: TGTGCCAGCAGCTTAGTCCCTATGGGGGGATACACAGATACGCAGTATTTT; CDR3aa: CASSLVPMGGYTDTQYF
abundance: NA; d_gene: TRBD2; j_gene: TRBJ2-5; v_gene: TRBV7-8; CDR3nt: TGTGCCAGCAGCTTAGGGGGCGGGGGGTGGAAAGAGACCCAGTACTTC; CDR3aa: CASSLGGGGWKETQYF
abundance: NA; d_gene: TRBD2; j_gene: TRBJ2-3; v_gene: TRBV7-7; CDR3nt: TGTGCTAGCAGCATCCTAGCGGGGGCCAGCACAGATACGCAGTATTTT; CDR3aa: CASSILAGASTDTQYF
abundance: NA; d_gene: NA; j_gene: TRBJ1-2; v_gene: TRBV2; CDR3nt: TGTGCCAGCAGTGGGAACCAGGGGTTGGCTGGCTACACCTTC; CDR3aa: CASSGNQGLAGYTF
abundance: NA; d_gene: TRBD1; j_gene: TRBJ1-1; v_gene: TRBV5-8; CDR3nt: TGTGCCAGCAGCATCCTTGACAGGGGGCGAACTGAAGCTTTCTTT; CDR3aa: CASSILDRGRTEAFF
abundance: NA; d_gene: NA; j_gene: TRBJ1-2; v_gene: TRBV6-5; CDR3nt: TGTGCCAGCACCCTACGGCAGGGGAACTATGGCTACACCTTC; CDR3aa: CASTLRQGNYGYTF
abundance: NA; d_gene: TRBD2; j_gene: TRBJ2-3; v_gene: TRBV6-4; CDR3nt: TGTGCCAGCAGTAGTAGCGGGGGAAGCACAGATACGCAGTATTTT; CDR3aa: CASSSSGGSTDTQYF
abundance: NA; d_gene: TRBD1; j_gene: TRBJ1-1; v_gene: TRBV28; CDR3nt: TGTGCCAGCAACAGGGGATTCATGAACACTGAAGCTTTCTTT; CDR3aa: CASNRGFMNTEAFF
abundance: NA; d_gene: NA; j_gene: TRBJ1-5; v_gene: TRBV18; CDR3nt: TGTGCCAGCTCATTGGCCTTGGATCAGCCCCAGCATTTT; CDR3aa: CASSLALDQPQHF
abundance: NA; d_gene: NA; j_gene: TRBJ1-2; v_gene: TRBV4-2; CDR3nt: TGTGCCAGCAGCCAAGTAGCTGGGAGGGACCTACCCTATGGCTACACCTTC; CDR3aa: CASSQVAGRDLPYGYTF
abundance: NA; d_gene: TRBD1; j_gene: TRBJ2-3; v_gene: TRBV27; CDR3nt: TGTGCCAGCAGTAACAGGGGGCTTGGCACAGATACGCAGTATTTT; CDR3aa: CASSNRGLGTDTQYF
abundance: NA; d_gene: NA; j_gene: TRBJ1-2; v_gene: TRBV7-8; CDR3nt: TGTGCCAGCAGCTTAGGGTCCACGGGGGATAGTGGCTACACCTTC; CDR3aa: CASSLGSTGDSGYTF
abundance: once; d_gene: NA; j_gene: TRBJ2-2; v_gene: TRBV18; CDR3nt: TGTGCCAGCTCCCCGACAGCTCTAACCGGGGAGCTGTTTTTT; CDR3aa: CASSPTALTGELFF
abundance: NA; d_gene: NA; j_gene: TRBJ1-2; v_gene: TRBV2; CDR3nt: TGTGCCAGCAGTCCGAGCGGCGGGCAGAAAAACTATGGCTACACCTTC; CDR3aa: CASSPSGGQKNYGYTF
abundance: NA; d_gene: NA; j_gene: TRBJ1-6; v_gene: TRBV11-2; CDR3nt: TGTGCCAGCAGACCCGGGGGGGAGAATTCACCCCTCCACTTT; CDR3aa: CASRPGGENSPLHF
abundance: once; d_gene: NA; j_gene: TRBJ2-3; v_gene: TRBV5-1; CDR3nt: TGCGCCAGCAGCGAAGGTTCGGCGGGGGATACGCAGTATTTT; CDR3aa: CASSEGSAGDTQYF
abundance: NA; d_gene: TRBD2; j_gene: TRBJ2-3; v_gene: TRBV4-1; CDR3nt: TGCGCCAGCAGCCAAGATCCAGGGACTAGGGGGGATACGCAGTATTTT; CDR3aa: CASSQDPGTRGDTQYF
abundance: NA; d_gene: NA; j_gene: TRBJ1-2; v_gene: TRBV6-1; CDR3nt: TGTGCCAGCAGTGAACTTCCCACAGGGCTAATAGGCTATGGCTACACCTTC; CDR3aa: CASSELPTGLIGYGYTF
abundance: many; d_gene: TRBD1; j_gene: TRBJ2-1; v_gene: TRBV11-3; CDR3nt: TGTGCCAGCAGCGCCCGGGACAGGGGGTCCTACAATGAGCAGTTCTTC; CDR3aa: CASSARDRGSYNEQFF
abundance: NA; d_gene: NA; j_gene: TRBJ1-1; v_gene: TRBV20-1; CDR3nt: TGCAGTGCTAGTACCAGGGCCACTGAAGCTTTCTTT; CDR3aa: CSASTRATEAFF
abundance: NA; d_gene: NA; j_gene: TRBJ2-5; v_gene: TRBV12-3/TRBV12-4; CDR3nt: TGTGCCAGCAATTCAGGGGAGCAAGAGACCCAGTACTTC; CDR3aa: CASNSGEQETQYF
abundance: NA; d_gene: NA; j_gene: TRBJ1-1; v_gene: TRBV16; CDR3nt: TGTGCCAGCAGCCAAAGGGGGGAAGCTTTCTTT; CDR3aa: CASSQRGEAFF
abundance: NA; d_gene: TRBD1; j_gene: TRBJ1-2; v_gene: TRBV10-3; CDR3nt: TGTGCCATCAGCGGAGCTGTGGGACAGGGGAGCGGCTACACCTTC; CDR3aa: CAISGAVGQGSGYTF
abundance: NA; d_gene: NA; j_gene: TRBJ1-1; v_gene: TRBV5-1; CDR3nt: TGCGCCAGCAACGTAATGAAGCAGGGCTCCACTGAAGCTTTCTTT; CDR3aa: CASNVMKQGSTEAFF
abundance: NA; d_gene: NA; j_gene: TRBJ1-1; v_gene: TRBV7-9; CDR3nt: TGTGCCAGCAGCTTAGCGTTACCGGGGAAAAGATCGAACACTGAAGCTTTCTTT; CDR3aa: CASSLALPGKRSNTEAFF
abundance: NA; d_gene: NA; j_gene: TRBJ1-1; v_gene: TRBV2; CDR3nt: TGTGCCAGCAGTTTTGAGGACATAATCATAGGGACTGAAGCTTTCTTT; CDR3aa: CASSFEDIIIGTEAFF
abundance: once; d_gene: NA; j_gene: TRBJ1-1; v_gene: TRBV28; CDR3nt: TGTGCCAGCAAATTCGGTTTCACTGAAGCTTTCTTT; CDR3aa: CASKFGFTEAFF
abundance: once; d_gene: NA; j_gene: TRBJ1-6; v_gene: TRBV27; CDR3nt: TGTGCCAGCAGTTTACGACACCCCTATCACTTT; CDR3aa: CASSLRHPYHF
abundance: NA; d_gene: TRBD1; j_gene: TRBJ2-5; v_gene: TRBV5-1; CDR3nt: TGCGCCAGCAGTTTGTCCGGGACAGGGATGCAACAGACCCAGTACTTC; CDR3aa: CASSLSGTGMQQTQYF
abundance: NA; d_gene: TRBD1; j_gene: TRBJ1-5; v_gene: TRBV19; CDR3nt: TGTGCCAGCTGCAAGGGACAGGGGGACCAGCCCCAGCATTTT; CDR3aa: CASCKGQGDQPQHF
abundance: NA; d_gene: TRBD2; j_gene: TRBJ2-3; v_gene: TRBV7-6; CDR3nt: TGTGCCAGCAGCTGGGTAGCGGGGGGTACCACAGATACGCAGTATTTT; CDR3aa: CASSWVAGGTTDTQYF
abundance: NA; d_gene: TRBD1; j_gene: TRBJ1-5; v_gene: TRBV24-1; CDR3nt: TGTGCCACCAGTTTTCCGGGACAGAGAAGCAATCAGCCCCAGCATTTT; CDR3aa: CATSFPGQRSNQPQHF